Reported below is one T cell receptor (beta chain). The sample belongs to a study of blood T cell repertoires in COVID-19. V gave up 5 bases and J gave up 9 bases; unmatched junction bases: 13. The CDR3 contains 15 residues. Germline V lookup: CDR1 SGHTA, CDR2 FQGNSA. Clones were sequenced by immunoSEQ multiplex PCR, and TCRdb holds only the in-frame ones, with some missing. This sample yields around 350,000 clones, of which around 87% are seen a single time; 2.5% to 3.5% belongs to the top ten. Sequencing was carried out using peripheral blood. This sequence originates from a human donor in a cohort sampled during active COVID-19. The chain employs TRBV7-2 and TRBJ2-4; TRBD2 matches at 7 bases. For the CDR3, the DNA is TGTGCCAGCAGCCGTGCCCCGGCGGGAGAAACCATTCAGTACTTC. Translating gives CASSRAPAGETIQYF.